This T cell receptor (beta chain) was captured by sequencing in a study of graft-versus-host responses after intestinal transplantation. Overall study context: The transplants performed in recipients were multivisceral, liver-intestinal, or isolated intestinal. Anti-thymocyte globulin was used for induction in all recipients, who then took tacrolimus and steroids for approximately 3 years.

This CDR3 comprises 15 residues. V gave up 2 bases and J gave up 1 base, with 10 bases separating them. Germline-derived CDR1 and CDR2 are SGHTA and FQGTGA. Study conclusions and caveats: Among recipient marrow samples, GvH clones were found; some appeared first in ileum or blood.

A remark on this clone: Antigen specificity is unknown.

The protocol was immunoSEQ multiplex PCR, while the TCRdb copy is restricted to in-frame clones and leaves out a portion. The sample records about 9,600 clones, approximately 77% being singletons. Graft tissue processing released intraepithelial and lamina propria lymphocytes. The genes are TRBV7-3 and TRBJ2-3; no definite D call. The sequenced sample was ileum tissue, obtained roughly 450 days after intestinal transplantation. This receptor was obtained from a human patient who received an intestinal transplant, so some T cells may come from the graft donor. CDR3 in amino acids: CASSLGSARTDTQYF. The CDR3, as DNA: TGTGCCAGCAGCTTAGGTTCGGCCCGCACAGATACGCAGTATTTT.